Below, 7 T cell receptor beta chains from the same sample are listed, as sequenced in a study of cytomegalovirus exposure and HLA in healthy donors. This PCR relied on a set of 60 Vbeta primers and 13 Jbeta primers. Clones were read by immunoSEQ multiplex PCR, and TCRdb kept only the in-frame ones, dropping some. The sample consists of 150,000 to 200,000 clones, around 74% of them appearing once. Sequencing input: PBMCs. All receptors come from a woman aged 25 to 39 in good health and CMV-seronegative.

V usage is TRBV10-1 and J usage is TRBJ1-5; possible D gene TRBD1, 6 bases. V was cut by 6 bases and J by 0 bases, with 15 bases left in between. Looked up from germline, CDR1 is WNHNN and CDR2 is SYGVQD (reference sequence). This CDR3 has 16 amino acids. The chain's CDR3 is CASRSGTKYSNQPQHF. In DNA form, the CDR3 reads TGCGCCAGCAGAAGCGGGACAAAATATAGCAATCAGCCCCAGCATTTT.

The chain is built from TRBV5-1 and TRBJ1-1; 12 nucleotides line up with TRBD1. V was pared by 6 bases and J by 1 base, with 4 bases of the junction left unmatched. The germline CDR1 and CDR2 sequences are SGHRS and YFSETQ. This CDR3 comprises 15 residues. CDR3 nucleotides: TGCGCCAGCAAGGGACAGGGGGCGACGAACACTGAAGCTTTCTTT. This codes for CASKGQGATNTEAFF.

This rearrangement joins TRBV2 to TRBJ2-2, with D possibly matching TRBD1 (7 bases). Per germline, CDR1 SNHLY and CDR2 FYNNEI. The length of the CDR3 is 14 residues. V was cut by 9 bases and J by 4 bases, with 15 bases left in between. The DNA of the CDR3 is TGTGCCAGTGGAGGGGGCTGGCGCACCGGGGAGCTGTTTTTT. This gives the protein CASGGGWRTGELFF. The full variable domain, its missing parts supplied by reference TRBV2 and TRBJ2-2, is EPEVTQTPSHQVTQMGQEVILRCVPISNHLYFYWYRQILGQKVEFLVSFYNNEISEKSEIFDDQFSVERPDGSNFTLKIRSTKLEDSAMYFCASGGGWRTGELFFGEGSRLTVL.

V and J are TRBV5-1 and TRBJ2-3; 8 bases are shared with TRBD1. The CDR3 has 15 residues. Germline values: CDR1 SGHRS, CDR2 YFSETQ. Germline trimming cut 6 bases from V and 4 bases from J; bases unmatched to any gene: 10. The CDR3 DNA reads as TGCGCCAGCACCCTTCCGACAGGGGTAGCAGATACGCAGTATTTT. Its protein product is CASTLPTGVADTQYF.

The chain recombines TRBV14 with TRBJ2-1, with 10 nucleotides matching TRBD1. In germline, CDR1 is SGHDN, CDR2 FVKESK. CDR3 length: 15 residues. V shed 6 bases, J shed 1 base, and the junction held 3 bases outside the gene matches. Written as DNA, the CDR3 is TGTGCCAGCAGTCGGACAGGGGGGTCCTACAATGAGCAGTTCTTC. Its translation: CASSRTGGSYNEQFF.

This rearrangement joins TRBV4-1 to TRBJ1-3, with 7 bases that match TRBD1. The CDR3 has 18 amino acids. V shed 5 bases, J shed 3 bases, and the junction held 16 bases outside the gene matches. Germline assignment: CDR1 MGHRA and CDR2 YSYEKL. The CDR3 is CASSSSTGPGPGGNTIYF. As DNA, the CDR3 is TGCGCCAGCAGCTCCTCGACAGGGCCGGGTCCCGGTGGAAACACCATATATTTT.

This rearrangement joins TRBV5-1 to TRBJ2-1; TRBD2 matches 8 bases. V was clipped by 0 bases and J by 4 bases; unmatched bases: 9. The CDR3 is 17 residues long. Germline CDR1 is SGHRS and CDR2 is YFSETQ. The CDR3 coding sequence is TGCGCCAGCAGCTTGGCCCACGGAGCGGGAGCTTACAATGAGCAGTTCTTC. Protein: CASSLAHGAGAYNEQFF. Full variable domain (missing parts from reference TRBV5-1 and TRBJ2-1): KAGVTQTPRYLIKTRGQQVTLSCSPISGHRSVSWYQQTPGQGLQFLFEYFSETQRNKGNFPGRFSGRQFSNSRSEMNVSTLELGDSALYLCASSLAHGAGAYNEQFFGPGTRLTVL.